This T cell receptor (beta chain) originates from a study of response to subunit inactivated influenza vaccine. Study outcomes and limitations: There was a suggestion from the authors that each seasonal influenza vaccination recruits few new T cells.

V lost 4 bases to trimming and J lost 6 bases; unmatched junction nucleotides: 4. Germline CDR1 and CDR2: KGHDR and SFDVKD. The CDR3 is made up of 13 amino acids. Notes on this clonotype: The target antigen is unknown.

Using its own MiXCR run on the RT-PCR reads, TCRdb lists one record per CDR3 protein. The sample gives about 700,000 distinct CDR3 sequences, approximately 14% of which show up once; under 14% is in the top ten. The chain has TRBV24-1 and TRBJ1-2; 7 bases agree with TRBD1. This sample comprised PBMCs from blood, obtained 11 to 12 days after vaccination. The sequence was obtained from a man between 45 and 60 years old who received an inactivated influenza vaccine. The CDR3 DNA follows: TGTGCCACCAGTGACCCAGGACAGGATGGCTACACCTTC. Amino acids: CATSDPGQDGYTF.